This T cell receptor (beta chain) was sequenced in a study of Ad26.COV2.S vaccination and SARS-CoV-2 variants. The method was immunoSEQ multiplex PCR; TCRdb's version includes in-frame clones alone and lacks a portion of them. This table has more than 120,000 clones, 86% appearing once. Overall study findings and caveats: The TCR breadth and depth analyses may have produced an underestimate of total T cell responses. Higher spike-specific TCR breadth was found in vaccine recipients than in placebo recipients. With respect to non-spike TCR breadth, vaccine and placebo recipients were similar.

The CDR3 spans 15 residues. Trimming took 3 bases from V and 6 from J, leaving 21 bases between them. Germline V gives CDR1 DFQATT, CDR2 SNEGSKA (reference sequence). For this clone: Its antigen is unknown.

The receptor's source is a human donor who had recovered from COVID-19. The genes are TRBV20-1 and TRBJ2-7; D is possibly TRBD1 or TRBD2 (6 bases each). The sequencing here drew on peripheral blood, taken after recovery from COVID-19. CDR3 in amino acids: CSASGGRASWGEQYF. DNA for the CDR3: TGCAGTGCTAGTGGGGGGCGAGCCTCTTGGGGCGAGCAGTACTTC.